The 26 T cell receptor beta chains presented below share a single source sample, sequenced in a study of blood T cell repertoires in COVID-19. Repertoires were generated with immunoSEQ multiplex PCR, while TCRdb's copy carries only in-frame clones and drops some. The table has 180,000 or so clones, over 80% seen once; the top ten hold 7%. The source material was peripheral blood. The origin of the receptors is a woman in her thirties or forties with COVID-19, enrolled during active disease.

In the case of this clone: Other nucleotide sequences in the sample specify the same CDR3. The chain is built from TRBV5-1 and TRBJ2-7, with 14 positions matching TRBD2. Germline trimming cut 0 bases from V and 4 bases from J; bases unmatched to any gene: 0. Germline V lookup: CDR1 SGHRS, CDR2 YFSETQ. This CDR3 has 15 residues. CDR3 sequence reads: CASSLGLAGGYEQYF. The CDR3 DNA is TGCGCCAGCAGCTTGGGACTAGCGGGGGGGTACGAGCAGTACTTC.

The CDR3 spells CASSTHTGGNQPQHF. CDR3 in DNA: TGTGCCAGTAGTACCCACACAGGGGGCAATCAGCCCCAGCATTTT. This chain connects TRBV19 to TRBJ1-5; TRBD1 matches at 7 bases. Trimming removed 4 bases from V and 2 bases from J; junction bases left unmatched: 5. This CDR3 has 15 residues. The germline CDR1 and CDR2 sequences are LNHDA and SQIVND (reference sequence).

The chain joins TRBV2 to TRBJ2-7, with 10 bases fitting TRBD1. Germline trimming cut 10 bases from V and 6 bases from J; bases unmatched to any gene: 9. CDR3 length equals 13 residues. The germline gives CDR1 SNHLY, CDR2 FYNNEI. CDR3 bases: TGTGCCACCAGGACAGGGGGTTTGAGCGAGCAGTACTTC. This translates into CATRTGGLSEQYF.

In this sample, this clone turned up a few times. The V gene is TRBV28, the J gene TRBJ2-1, with D possibly matching TRBD2 (6 bases). The CDR3 covers 14 residues. The V end was cut by 2 bases, the J end by 9 bases, with 14 bases between. CDR1 MDHEN and CDR2 SYDVKM come from the germline V gene. CDR3 region: CASSLAGLASEQFF. Here the CDR3 DNA reads TGTGCCAGCAGTTTAGCGGGATTAGCAAGTGAGCAGTTCTTC.

Turning to this clone: The junction and the germline gene differ at one end; a read error may be behind it. The chain uses TRBV6-5 and TRBJ2-7; D may be TRBD1 (5 bases). CDR1 is MNHEY, CDR2 SVGAGI, per germline. The CDR3 loop spans 15 amino acids. This CDR3 reads CASSHSEGVSYEQYF. CDR3 sequence (DNA): TGTGCCAGCAGTCACTCGGAAGGGGTATCCTACGAGCAGTACTTC.

V is TRBV2 and J is TRBJ1-1, with 9 bases that match TRBD1. Germline CDR1 and CDR2: SNHLY and FYNNEI. CDR3 length equals 14 residues. The V gene end was trimmed by 6 bases and the J gene end by 5 bases; junction bases not matched to a gene: 7. The CDR3 loop is CASRLQGAGTEAFF. The CDR3, as DNA: TGTGCCAGCAGATTACAGGGGGCCGGGACTGAAGCTTTCTTT.

V is TRBV7-2 and J is TRBJ2-1; 7 nucleotides match TRBD2. Germline assignment: CDR1 SGHTA and CDR2 FQGNSA. Losses at the gene ends were 2 bases for V and 8 bases for J; bases not matched to a gene: 9. The CDR3 consists of 15 residues. The DNA for the CDR3 is TGTGCCAGCAGCTTACTGGGGGAGGGCCGCCATGAGCAGTTCTTC. Amino acids: CASSLLGEGRHEQFF.

The chain combines TRBV19 with TRBJ2-2; no firm D call. The germline CDR1 and CDR2 sequences are LNHDA and SQIVND (reference sequence). Trimming shortened V by 7 bases and J by 3 bases, and 15 bases separated the two germline ends. The CDR3 totals 15 residues. CDR3 amino acids: CASTARQFDTGELFF. As DNA, the CDR3 is TGTGCCAGTACTGCCAGGCAATTCGACACCGGGGAGCTGTTTTTT.

The genes are TRBV9 and TRBJ2-3; possibly TRBD1 for D (5 bases). The CDR3 has 15 residues. V lost 0 bases, J lost 3 bases, and 11 bases lay in between. Germline V CDR1 and CDR2: SGDLS, YYNGEE. CDR3 sequence reads: CASSVVGGATDTQYF. CDR3 sequence (DNA): TGTGCCAGCAGCGTAGTAGGTGGGGCGACAGATACGCAGTATTTT. Using reference TRBV9 and TRBJ2-3 for the parts outside the CDR3, the full variable domain is DSGVTQTPKHLITATGQRVTLRCSPRSGDLSVYWYQQSLDQGLQFLIQYYNGEERAKGNILERFSAQQFPDLHSELNLSSLELGDSALYFCASSVVGGATDTQYFGPGTRLTVL.

Note on this clone: The junction differs from germline at one of its ends, possibly a read error. The J gene is TRBJ2-1, the V gene TRBV27, with a possible D match to TRBD2 (6 bases). CDR3 length: 14 residues. Per germline, CDR1 MNHEY and CDR2 SMNVEV (reference sequence). CDR3 DNA: TGTGCCAGCAGTTTATCGCTTCGACTAGTATCTCCGGTCTTC. It is translated as CASSLSLRLVSPVF.

The chain is built from TRBV5-1 and TRBJ2-5; D may be TRBD1 (6 bases). Per the germline V gene, CDR1 is SGHRS and CDR2 is YFSETQ. The ends were cut back, 4 bases at V and 2 bases at J, with 12 bases in the middle. The CDR3 has 14 amino acids. The CDR3 region has the DNA TGCGCCAGCAGCCTTCTAGGGGGACAAGAGACCCAGTACTTC. Its translation: CASSLLGGQETQYF.

This chain links TRBV5-1 with TRBJ2-3; the match to TRBD1 covers 8 bases. Per germline, CDR1 SGHRS and CDR2 YFSETQ. The CDR3 runs to 13 residues. After removal of 9 bases from V and 3 bases from J, the junction contained 6 bases not matched to a gene. This chain's CDR3 is CATSDRETDTQYF. CDR3 coding DNA: TGCGCCACCTCGGACAGGGAAACAGATACGCAGTATTTT.

The J gene is TRBJ1-2, the V gene TRBV19, with 12 bases lining up with TRBD1. V trimming: 6 bases; J trimming: 4 bases; junction bases outside the gene matches: 9. The CDR3 spans 16 residues. From germline, CDR1 is LNHDA and CDR2 SQIVND (reference sequence). The CDR3 coding sequence is TGTGCCAGTAGGCCCGGGGGGACAGGGGGCCTCTATGGCTACACCTTC. This sequence encodes CASRPGGTGGLYGYTF.

The CDR3 spells CASSVGVNTEAFF. The DNA for the CDR3 is TGTGCCAGCTCGGTTGGTGTGAACACTGAAGCTTTCTTT. V is TRBV6-5 and J is TRBJ1-1; D not resolved. V was cut by 8 bases and J by 0 bases, with 10 bases left in between. The CDR3 contains 13 residues. CDR1 and CDR2 from the germline V gene are MNHEY and SVGAGI.

The chain recombines TRBV18 with TRBJ1-2; 10 bases map to TRBD1. Germline-derived CDR1 and CDR2 are KGHSH and LQKENI. J was trimmed by 4 bases and V by 2 bases; bases with no gene match: 7. The CDR3 sequence is 16 residues long. The CDR3 spells CASSPTGTGEGYGYTF. In DNA form, the CDR3 reads TGTGCCAGCTCACCAACCGGGACAGGGGAGGGCTATGGCTACACCTTC.

The table lists this clone with a count of one. The CDR3 spells CASSSGQGALGTQYF. The CDR3, as DNA: TGTGCCAGCAGCTCCGGACAGGGGGCCCTTGGGACGCAGTACTTC. V gene TRBV9 combines with J gene TRBJ2-7, with 11 bases identical to TRBD1. After removal of 4 bases from V and 9 bases from J, the junction contained 12 bases not matched to a gene. Germline V gene lookup returns CDR1 SGDLS and CDR2 YYNGEE. The CDR3 consists of 15 residues.

The chain has TRBV5-6 and TRBJ1-2; D uncertain. V lost 6 bases and J 6 bases, leaving 21 bases between the germline ends. From germline, CDR1 is SGHDT and CDR2 YYEEEE. The CDR3 spans 15 residues. The CDR3 is CASNPSGARIHGYTF. DNA for the CDR3: TGTGCCAGCAACCCCTCGGGAGCCAGAATACATGGCTACACCTTC. Full variable domain (outside the CDR3, taken from reference TRBV5-6 and TRBJ1-2): DAGVTQSPTHLIKTRGQQVTLRCSPKSGHDTVSWYQQALGQGPQFIFQYYEEEERQRGNFPDRFSGHQFPNYSSELNVNALLLGDSALYLCASNPSGARIHGYTFGSGTRLTVV.

The chain links TRBV7-9 to TRBJ2-7; D is undetermined. CDR1 and CDR2 from the germline V gene are SEHNR and FQNEAQ (reference sequence). The CDR3 loop spans 16 amino acids. Trimming removed 8 bases from V and 5 bases from J, with 25 bases in between. The DNA for the CDR3 is TGTGCCAGCTACGATACCACGGCGGCCACGCGGAACGAGCAGTACTTC. Translation gives CASYDTTAATRNEQYF.

This clone was counted once. The chain employs TRBV7-8 and TRBJ2-2; 7 bases agree with TRBD2. The CDR3 runs to 16 residues. V trimming: 5 bases; J trimming: 0 bases; junction bases outside the gene matches: 6. Germline loops: CDR1 SGHVS, CDR2 FQNEAQ. CDR3 DNA: TGTGCCAGCAGCCCCCGGGGGGTTGCGAACACCGGGGAGCTGTTTTTT. Amino acid sequence: CASSPRGVANTGELFF.

V and J are TRBV19 and TRBJ1-5; TRBD1 matches 8 bases. V shed 6 bases and J 5 bases; nucleotides not matched to a gene: 6. Germline values: CDR1 LNHDA, CDR2 SQIVND (reference sequence). The CDR3 is 14 amino acids. The CDR3 coding sequence is TGTGCCAGTAGCCGGGACAGGCCCCATCAGCCCCAGCATTTT. It specifies CASSRDRPHQPQHF.

Written as DNA, the CDR3 is TGTGCCACCCGACTAACCGGGGAGCTGTTTTTT. Its protein product is CATRLTGELFF. The chain recombines TRBV25-1 with TRBJ2-2, with a weak D call TRBD2 (5 bases). The CDR3 loop spans 11 amino acids. CDR1 and CDR2 from the germline V gene are MGHDK and SYGVNS. Trimming took off 10 bases at V and 5 bases at J, with 8 bases between the two ends.

The V call is TRBV9, the J call TRBJ1-5; 9 bases match TRBD1. CDR1 is SGDLS, CDR2 YYNGEE, per germline. The CDR3 covers 14 residues. V was pared by 2 bases and J by 7 bases, with 4 bases of the junction left unmatched. CDR3 protein: CASSVGTGNQPQHF. The CDR3 bases are TGTGCCAGCAGCGTCGGGACAGGGAACCAGCCCCAGCATTTT.

This chain connects TRBV5-4 to TRBJ1-6; TRBD1 agrees at 8 bases. Trimming took 4 bases from V and 9 from J; bases not matched to a gene: 9. In germline, CDR1 is SGHNT, CDR2 YYREEE (reference sequence). The CDR3 contains 15 residues. CDR3 residues: CASSPDRVTASPLHF. DNA for the CDR3: TGTGCCAGCAGCCCGGACAGGGTCACGGCTTCACCCCTCCACTTT.

CDR3 nucleotides: TGCAGCGTTGGAGGAAACTATGGCTACACCTTC. Translation gives CSVGGNYGYTF. The chain recombines TRBV29-1 with TRBJ1-2; D call uncertain. V was pared by 4 bases and J by 2 bases, with 5 bases between. CDR1 and CDR2 from the germline V gene are SQVTM and ANQGSEA. The CDR3 extends over 11 amino acids.

This clone occurred once. The V gene is TRBV27, the J gene TRBJ1-1; maybe TRBD1 (5 bases). Germline V gene data show CDR1 as MNHEY and CDR2 as SMNVEV (reference sequence). This CDR3 is 14 amino acids long. V was cut by 0 bases and J by 8 bases, with 13 bases left in between. In nucleotides, the CDR3 is TGTGCCAGCAGTTTATCGTTTGGAGGGGTAGAAGCTTTCTTT. Translated, it gives CASSLSFGGVEAFF.

The chain uses TRBV3-1 (or the pseudogene TRBV3-2) and TRBJ1-1, with a weak D call TRBD1 (6 bases). CDR1 LGHDT and CDR2 YNNKEL come from the germline V gene (reference sequence). Between the trimmed V and J ends, which lost 0 bases and 0 bases, there was a span of 8 bases. CDR3 length equals 15 residues. CDR3 in DNA: TGTGCCAGCAGCCAAGACAGGGGCCTGAACACTGAAGCTTTCTTT. The encoded protein is CASSQDRGLNTEAFF.